One sample yielded the 8 T cell receptor beta chains listed below, sequenced in a study of blood T cells in healthy people across ages. A second roughly 6 to 11 cycle PCR used barcoded and J-beta primers. TCRdb ran MiXCR on the 5' RACE reads and lists one entry per CDR3 protein. Of fewer than 900,000 distinct CDR3 sequences in the sample, roughly 35% are singletons; the top ten hold approximately 12%. The sequencing sample was made of blood. Receptors were obtained from a man aged 18-30 years in good health.

A word on this clonotype: A read error may explain this, as a much larger clone is one base away. The rearrangement uses TRBV5-5 and TRBJ2-5, with TRBD1 matching over 8 bases. The better agreement between TRBJ2-1 and the DNA end casts doubt on the J call. CDR3 size: 15 residues. Germline CDR1 SGHKS, CDR2 YYEKEE (reference sequence). This CDR3 reads CASSWGTGLQETQFF. CDR3 DNA: TGTGCCAGCAGCTGGGGGACAGGCCTTCAAGAGACCCAGTTCTTC.

In this sample, this clonotype turned up a few times. The chain couples TRBV19 to TRBJ2-4; D unresolved. Between the trimmed V and J ends, which lost 5 bases and 3 bases, there was a span of 17 bases. Germline CDR1 and CDR2: LNHDA and SQIVND (reference sequence). This CDR3 has 16 residues. CDR3 region: CASSELKLEGKNIQYF. The CDR3 bases are TGTGCCAGTAGTGAACTTAAACTCGAAGGCAAAAACATTCAGTACTTC.

This clonotype was seen more than once but under ten times. The rearrangement uses TRBV4-3 and TRBJ2-7, with unresolved D. Germline CDR1 and CDR2: LGHNA and YSLEER. CDR3 length equals 15 residues. Between the trimmed V and J ends, which lost 1 base and 0 bases, there was a span of 10 bases. For the CDR3, the DNA is TGCGCCAGCAGCCAAGGGGTCAGCAGCTCCTACGAGCAGTACTTC. Amino acids: CASSQGVSSSYEQYF.

The sample holds many counts of this clonotype. The chain recombines TRBV15 with TRBJ1-5; D unclear. CDR3 length: 12 residues. V gave up 1 base and J gave up 6 bases, with 4 bases separating them. Germline CDR1 LNHNV, CDR2 YYDKDF (reference sequence). The CDR3 nucleotides read TGTGCCACCAGCAGAGCGGGTCAGCCCCAGCATTTT. Encoded protein: CATSRAGQPQHF.

This clonotype was detected many times. This chain connects TRBV12-3 or TRBV12-4 to TRBJ1-2; TRBD1 is a possible D gene (6 bases). The CDR3 spans 13 residues. Trimming pared 4 bases from V and 7 bases from J, leaving 13 bases between. Here the CDR3 DNA reads TGTGCCAGCAGTTCCGGCAGGGGATTTGGCTACACCTTC. Protein sequence: CASSSGRGFGYTF.

The rearrangement joins TRBV28 to TRBJ2-2; no definite D call. From germline, CDR1 is MDHEN and CDR2 SYDVKM. V shed 6 bases and J shed 0 bases, with 11 bases lying between them. The CDR3 totals 15 residues. The CDR3 region has the DNA TGTGCCAGCAGAAGACCCGAATCGAACACCGGGGAGCTGTTTTTT. It is translated as CASRRPESNTGELFF.

This clonotype turned up a few times. V usage is TRBV15 and J usage is TRBJ1-1; no clear D gene. V was cut by 4 bases and J by 6 bases, with 12 bases left in between. The length of the CDR3 is 13 residues. CDR1 is LNHNV, CDR2 YYDKDF, per germline (reference sequence). CDR3 protein: CATSKSRSSEAFF. In nucleotides, the CDR3 is TGTGCCACCAGCAAATCGCGGTCTTCTGAAGCTTTCTTT.

The chain uses TRBV20-1 and TRBJ1-1; 10 bases match TRBD1. Germline-derived CDR1 and CDR2 are DFQATT and SNEGSKA (reference sequence). There are 16 residues in the CDR3. V shed 6 bases, J shed 4 bases, and the junction held 14 bases outside the gene matches. The DNA for the CDR3 is TGCAGTGCGGTTGGGACAGGGGCCCTATGGAGCACTGAAGCTTTCTTT. Residues: CSAVGTGALWSTEAFF.